This paragraph covers one T cell receptor (beta chain) sequence. As yet, its antigen is unknown. An end of the junction differs from the germline gene, which may be a read error. This sample is part of a study of cytomegalovirus exposure and HLA in healthy donors. The PCR contained 60 Vbeta and 13 Jbeta primers. The repertoire was sequenced with immunoSEQ multiplex PCR; TCRdb's copy has only in-frame clones and lacks some. The sample yields 100,000 to 150,000 clones, more than 60% seen once. Study-wide results and limits: Altogether, 164 TCR beta chains were recorded as cytomegalovirus-associated.

The V gene's germline CDR1 is MNHNS and CDR2 SASEGT. The CDR3 is 13 amino acids. The rearrangement joins TRBV6-1 to TRBJ2-7; 8 positions agree with TRBD2. This receptor was identified in a woman aged 18-29 years in good health and CMV-seronegative. Material: PBMCs. CDR3 nucleotide sequence: TGTGCCGGCAGCGGGAGTGGTTCCTACGAGCAGTACTTC. Encoded protein: CAGSGSGSYEQYF.